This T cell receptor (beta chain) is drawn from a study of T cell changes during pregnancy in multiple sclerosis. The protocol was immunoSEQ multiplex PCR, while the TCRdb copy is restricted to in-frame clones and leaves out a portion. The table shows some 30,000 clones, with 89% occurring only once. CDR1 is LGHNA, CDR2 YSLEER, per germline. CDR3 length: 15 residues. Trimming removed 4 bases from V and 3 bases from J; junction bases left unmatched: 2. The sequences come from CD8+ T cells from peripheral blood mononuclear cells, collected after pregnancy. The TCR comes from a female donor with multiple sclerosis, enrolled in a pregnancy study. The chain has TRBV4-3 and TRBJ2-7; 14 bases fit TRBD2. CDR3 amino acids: CASSRLAGGNYEQYF. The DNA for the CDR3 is TGCGCCAGCAGCCGACTAGCGGGGGGGAACTACGAGCAGTACTTC.